This TCR beta chain was sequenced for a study of T cells in Graves' hyperthyroidism and ophthalmopathy (dated by TCRdb to between 2019 and 2020). General notes on the study: Peripheral blood was collected at initial diagnosis, before any treatment. Prospective prediction of ophthalmopathy was tested in an independent validation cohort consisting of 18 hyperthyroidism patients and more than 15 patients who later progressed to ophthalmopathy. To identify TCR V-J signatures that set the groups apart, the researchers used a discovery cohort of more than 95 patients, made up of 40 to 45 with Graves' ophthalmopathy and some 55 with stable Graves' hyperthyroidism. After blood sampling, hyperthyroidism patients were treated with methimazole at a starting dose of 30 mg daily, and ophthalmopathy patients were treated with high-dose intravenous methylprednisolone. TCR Vbeta CDR3 sequencing of 140 or so peripheral blood samples (approximately 44 ophthalmopathy, 75 to 80 hyperthyroidism and approximately 17 progressor patients) is reported in the paper. For training and testing, the 100 or so patients in the discovery cohort were randomly divided in a 7:3 ratio. In roughly six Graves' hyperthyroidism patients, the study also compared T-cell repertoires from thyroid tissue with T-cell repertoires from blood.

Points the paper makes about the study in general: Most expanded thyroid clonotypes (frequency above 0.001) were also detected in blood, a finding suggesting that blood repertoires may reflect thyroid immune responses. Ophthalmopathy was separated from stable hyperthyroidism by a 13 V-J signature model, with approximately 90% sensitivity and around 81% specificity obtained in cross-validation and 80%/75% obtained in testing. Sample size was not statistically predetermined, and investigators were not blinded to group allocation. During validation, the model predicted progression to ophthalmopathy a median of approximately 6 months ahead of onset, with roughly 65% sensitivity and 72% to 80% specificity.

For this clonotype: What antigen it recognizes has not been identified. No much larger clonotype is one base removed from it; base qualities were not supplied.

Ophthalmopathy patients had moderately to severely active disease, with a Clinical Activity Score of 3 or more, a NOSPECS grade of 4 or more, and a disease duration of less than 3 months. The study excluded patients with uncontrolled infections, other autoimmune diseases, pregnancy or lactation. Diagnoses were established on the basis of clinical symptoms, serum thyroxine and TRAb, thyroid ultrasound, and orbital computed tomography. PBMCs were isolated from about 9.1 ml of fresh peripheral blood by Ficoll-Paque density gradient centrifugation. Trizol reagent was used to extract total RNA, and RNA quality was then checked on an Agilent 2100 Bioanalyzer. TCR beta CDR3 regions were amplified from RNA transcripts. A first-round RT-PCR of the TCR CDR3 used the HTBI primer set with the Qiagen OneStep RT-PCR kit. The libraries were constructed in a second round of multiplex PCR and then size-selected and purified. Libraries were sequenced paired-end with 100 bp reads on an Illumina HiSeq2000. As for the authors' bioinformatics: SOAPnuke was used to process the raw data, removing reads that contained adapters or uncalled bases, had a mean Phred below 15, or lacked an exact match to the constant primer or identifier. High-quality paired reads were merged using COPE v1.2.5, and each unique nucleotide sequence was defined as a clonotype. MiTCR v1.1 was used to align the clonotypes against IMGT TRBV, TRBD and TRBJ reference segments. Only V-J combinations with frequency above 0.0001, covering 98% to 99.2% of repertoires, were analysed. The TCS score was defined as the ratio of F50 (clonal expansion) to E x V (chaos), calculated using BLOSUM62-based TCRdist between CDR3 peptides within each V-J. Welch's t-statistics and random forest reduced 500 to 550 V-J features to roughly 13, which were used in a naive Bayes classifier (R e1071). Using fastp at Q25 and MiXCR, TCRdb reprocessed the public reads and kept productive beta chains. Rows are combined by CDR3 protein, so each entry shows the most common genes and DNA. Clone size and V and J calls follow TCRdb, not the original study. The sample table shows about 500,000 distinct CDR3 sequences, and more than 15% are seen once. In total, the top ten clones hold approximately 30% of the sample.

The receptor comes from a woman in her 30s with Graves' ophthalmopathy. Sequencing used blood.

The CDR3: CASSKRGIGTDTQYF. The DNA reads as follows: TGTGCCAGCAGTAAACGGGGGATCGGCACAGATACGCAGTATTTT. The rearranged chain carries TRBV27 and TRBJ2-3, with TRBD2 as a weak D call on 6 bases. The CDR3 starts with the cysteine, ends with the phenylalanine, and has 15 residues. This entry keeps only the CDR3 DNA: 45 bases, framed from base 1. CDR1 and CDR2 (MNHEY, SMNVEV) derive from the germline V gene (reference sequence). V is reduced by 5 bases and J by 1 base, leaving a spacing of 13 bases between them.